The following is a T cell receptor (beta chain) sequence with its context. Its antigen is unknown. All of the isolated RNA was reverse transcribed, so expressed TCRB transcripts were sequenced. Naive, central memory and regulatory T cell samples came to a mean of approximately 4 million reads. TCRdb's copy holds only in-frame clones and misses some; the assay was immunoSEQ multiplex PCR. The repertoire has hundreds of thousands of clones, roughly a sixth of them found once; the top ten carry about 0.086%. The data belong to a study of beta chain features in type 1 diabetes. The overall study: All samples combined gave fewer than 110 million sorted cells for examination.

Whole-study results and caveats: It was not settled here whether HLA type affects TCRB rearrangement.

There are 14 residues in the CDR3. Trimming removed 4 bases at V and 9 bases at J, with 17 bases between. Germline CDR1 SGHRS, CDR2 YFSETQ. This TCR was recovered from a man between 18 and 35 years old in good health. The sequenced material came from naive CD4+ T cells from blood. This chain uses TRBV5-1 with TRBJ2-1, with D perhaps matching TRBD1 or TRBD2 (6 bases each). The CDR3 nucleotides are TGCGCCAGCAGCGTTCCGGGACTGGGGGCTGAGCAGTTCTTC. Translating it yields CASSVPGLGAEQFF.